This T cell receptor (beta chain) was documented in a study of response to subunit inactivated influenza vaccine. Study-level results: A suggestion made by the authors is that each seasonal influenza vaccination recruits few new T cells.

Germline V gene data show CDR1 as MDHEN and CDR2 as SYDVKM. The trim removed 6 bases at V and 4 bases at J, leaving 2 bases unmatched. This CDR3 region has 12 residues. Each CDR3 protein gets one entry after TCRdb re-called the RT-PCR reads with MiXCR. In the table there are about 570,000 distinct CDR3 sequences, about 11% of which are singletons. A note on this clonotype: Its antigen is unidentified.

These same data were also listed under a study on T cells expressing NK-cell markers. From that report: 5'RACE template switching built TCR beta cDNA with unique molecular identifiers. Beta-chain profiling covered CD3+CD56+NKG2C+, CD3+CD56+NKG2C- and CD3+CD56-NKG2C+ sorted subsets. Eight donors were sequenced, seven testing HCMV-seropositive and one testing seronegative.

This chain connects TRBV28 to TRBJ2-7; TRBD1 matches 8 bases. Sequencing used PBMCs from blood, obtained on the day of vaccination. This receptor was identified in a man in his forties or fifties who received an inactivated influenza vaccine. CDR3 nucleotide sequence: TGTGCCAGCAGGAGGACAGGGTACGAGCAGTACTTC. Protein: CASRRTGYEQYF.